This TCR beta chain came from a study of blood T cell repertoires in COVID-19. The overall study: Whether acute or convalescent, the COVID-19 samples came from the United States, Italy and Spain. From T cells, B-cell-depleted T cells, or PBMCs came the material, which was cDNA or gDNA.

Germline CDR1 is SGHTA and CDR2 is FQGNSA. The CDR3 contains 19 residues. Losses at the gene ends were 1 base for V and 1 base for J; bases not matched to a gene: 10. Under the authors' procedure: The assay estimated nucleated cells by amplifying reference gene primers. Clones were sequenced by immunoSEQ multiplex PCR, and TCRdb holds only the in-frame ones, with some missing. That table is the source of V, J and clone size, and D and trimming were worked out from the DNA. The sample consists of 300,000 to 400,000 clones, 70% to 90% of them appearing once. The origin of this receptor is a woman between 50 and 59 years old who had recovered from COVID-19. Material: peripheral blood. This chain uses TRBV7-2 with TRBJ2-2, with 9 bases identical to TRBD2. The CDR3 bases are TGTGCCAGCAGCTTAGTCCCCTTACTAGCGGGTGGGAACACCGGGGAGCTGTTTTTT. Translating gives CASSLVPLLAGGNTGELFF.